A single sample is the source of the 23 T cell receptor beta chains below, sequenced in a study of blood T cell repertoires in COVID-19. Repertoires were generated with immunoSEQ multiplex PCR, while TCRdb's copy carries only in-frame clones and drops some. The sample lists roughly 260,000 clones, about nine tenths occurring once. The sequencing sample was made of peripheral blood. These TCRs come from a person under 35 with COVID-19, enrolled during active disease.

The chain uses TRBV24-1 and TRBJ2-7; D is perhaps TRBD1 (6 bases). Germline V CDR1 and CDR2: KGHDR, SFDVKD. The CDR3 spans 14 residues. Trimming left V 5 bases short and J 2 bases short, with 12 bases between. CDR3 loop: CATSGTAKPYEQYF. The CDR3 nucleotides are TGTGCCACCAGTGGGACAGCGAAACCCTACGAGCAGTACTTC.

Regarding this clone: In the same sample, other DNA sequences code for this CDR3. V is TRBV6-5 and J is TRBJ1-1; no clear D gene. CDR3 length: 12 amino acids. Between the trimmed V and J ends, which lost 2 bases and 1 base, there was a span of 2 bases. The germline CDR1 and CDR2 sequences are MNHEY and SVGAGI. CDR3 sequence: CASSYRNTEAFF. CDR3 sequence (DNA): TGTGCCAGCAGTTACCGGAACACTGAAGCTTTCTTT.

V is TRBV4-3 and J is TRBJ1-4, with D perhaps matching TRBD1 (6 bases). The CDR3 loop spans 19 amino acids. With 0 bases removed from V and 0 bases from J, the gap between germline ends came to 17 bases. Germline V lookup: CDR1 LGHNA, CDR2 YSLEER. CDR3 amino acids: CASSQDMVGQITTNEKLFF. CDR3 DNA: TGCGCCAGCAGCCAAGATATGGTGGGACAAATTACAACTAATGAAAAACTGTTTTTT.

J is TRBJ2-1 and V is TRBV3-1 (or the pseudogene TRBV3-2); 9 bases are a match to TRBD1. The CDR3 has 15 amino acids. V was pared by 4 bases and J by 6 bases, with 7 bases of the junction left unmatched. Germline assignment: CDR1 LGHDT and CDR2 YNNKEL (reference sequence). The CDR3 bases are TGTGCCAGCAGCCCCAGGACAGGGGAGGGCAATGAGCAGTTCTTC. Translating gives CASSPRTGEGNEQFF.

The chain uses TRBV6-5 and TRBJ2-2; 8 positions agree with TRBD2. V was clipped by 7 bases and J by 3 bases; unmatched bases: 7. Germline V gives CDR1 MNHEY, CDR2 SVGAGI. CDR3 length: 15 amino acids. The CDR3 DNA is TGTGCCAGCACTCAGAGCGGGAGCGACACCGGGGAGCTGTTTTTT. Its protein product is CASTQSGSDTGELFF.

V usage is TRBV3-1 (or the pseudogene TRBV3-2) and J usage is TRBJ1-1, with 10 bases lining up with TRBD1. With 0 bases clipped from V and 3 bases from J, the junction kept 4 bases outside the gene matches. Germline V CDR1 and CDR2: LGHDT, YNNKEL (reference sequence). CDR3 size: 16 residues. CDR3 in DNA: TGTGCCAGCAGCCAAGACAAGGGACAGGGGTACACTGAAGCTTTCTTT. Its protein is CASSQDKGQGYTEAFF.

The chain combines TRBV7-9 with TRBJ2-2; D not certain. CDR3 size: 15 residues. Deletions cut 5 bases from V and 5 bases from J, with 15 bases between. CDR1 and CDR2 from the germline V gene are SEHNR and FQNEAQ (reference sequence). In nucleotides, the CDR3 is TGTGCCAGCAGCCCTGCGGCCGGTAATACCGGGGAGCTGTTTTTT. Translated, it gives CASSPAAGNTGELFF.

The genes are TRBV2 and TRBJ2-7, with a possible D match to TRBD1 (6 bases). The length of the CDR3 is 13 residues. V was shortened by 7 bases and J by 2 bases, with 12 bases between the two germline ends. CDR1 SNHLY and CDR2 FYNNEI come from the germline V gene. CDR3 coding DNA: TGTGCCAGCATCGCAGGGGCCCCCTACGAGCAGTACTTC. Translating it yields CASIAGAPYEQYF. Together with reference TRBV2 and TRBJ2-7, the CDR3 gives the full variable domain: EPEVTQTPSHQVTQMGQEVILRCVPISNHLYFYWYRQILGQKVEFLVSFYNNEISEKSEIFDDQFSVERPDGSNFTLKIRSTKLEDSAMYFCASIAGAPYEQYFGPGTRLTVT.

This clone was seen a handful of times. The V gene is TRBV5-6, the J gene TRBJ1-2, with 9 bases aligning to TRBD1. V gave up 2 bases and J gave up 1 base; unmatched junction bases: 3. Germline CDR1 is SGHDT and CDR2 is YYEEEE. The CDR3 sequence is 15 residues long. The CDR3 region has the DNA TGTGCCAGCAGCTTCCGGGACAGGGTTAACTATGGCTACACCTTC. Translating it yields CASSFRDRVNYGYTF. The variable domain in full, completed from reference TRBV5-6 and TRBJ1-2, reads DAGVTQSPTHLIKTRGQQVTLRCSPKSGHDTVSWYQQALGQGPQFIFQYYEEEERQRGNFPDRFSGHQFPNYSSELNVNALLLGDSALYLCASSFRDRVNYGYTFGSGTRLTVV.

J is TRBJ1-2 and V is TRBV5-6, with TRBD1 as a possible D gene (6 bases). CDR3 size: 13 residues. CDR1 is SGHDT and CDR2 is YYEEEE in the germline V gene. V shed 0 bases and J shed 8 bases, with 11 bases lying between them. In DNA, the CDR3 is TGTGCCAGCAGCTTGGCTAGGGGGATAGGCTACACCTTC. It translates to CASSLARGIGYTF. Full variable domain (missing parts from reference TRBV5-6 and TRBJ1-2): DAGVTQSPTHLIKTRGQQVTLRCSPKSGHDTVSWYQQALGQGPQFIFQYYEEEERQRGNFPDRFSGHQFPNYSSELNVNALLLGDSALYLCASSLARGIGYTFGSGTRLTVV.

The chain recombines TRBV6-5 with TRBJ2-7, with TRBD1 matching 8 bases. The CDR3 covers 15 residues. Germline values: CDR1 MNHEY, CDR2 SVGAGI. Trimming removed 0 bases from V and 5 bases from J; junction bases left unmatched: 6. The CDR3 sequence is CASSYSGQGAHEQYF. The CDR3, as DNA: TGTGCCAGCAGTTACTCGGGCCAGGGGGCCCACGAGCAGTACTTC.

The chain is built from TRBV5-8 and TRBJ1-5, with D maybe TRBD1 (6 bases). V lost 0 bases, J lost 9 bases, and 10 bases lay in between. Per germline, CDR1 SGHTS and CDR2 YDEGEE. This CDR3 spans 13 amino acids. CDR3 region: CASSLGQALPQHF. The CDR3 nucleotides read TGTGCCAGCAGCTTGGGACAGGCCTTGCCCCAGCATTTT.

This chain links TRBV5-4 with TRBJ1-1; D might be TRBD1 (5 bases). The CDR3 sequence is 12 residues long. Looked up from germline, CDR1 is SGHNT and CDR2 is YYREEE (reference sequence). V was clipped by 4 bases and J by 10 bases, with 14 bases between them. CDR3 sequence reads: CASSPNPGGAFF. CDR3 DNA: TGTGCCAGCAGCCCTAACCCCGGGGGAGCTTTCTTT.

V is TRBV6-5 and J is TRBJ2-3; D is unclear. CDR3 length: 14 amino acids. Germline V gene lookup returns CDR1 MNHEY and CDR2 SVGAGI. Trimming shortened V by 5 bases and J by 0 bases, and 9 bases separated the two germline ends. CDR3 sequence (DNA): TGTGCCAGCAGTCCCTCCCCCAGCACAGATACGCAGTATTTT. It specifies CASSPSPSTDTQYF.

This chain connects TRBV19 to TRBJ1-1; possible D gene TRBD1, 5 bases. The CDR3 runs to 14 residues. Between the trimmed V and J ends, which lost 4 bases and 3 bases, there was a span of 12 bases. The germline CDR1 and CDR2 sequences are LNHDA and SQIVND (reference sequence). The CDR3 DNA is TGTGCCAGTAGTACCCCAGGAGGGGACACTGAAGCTTTCTTT. Translated: CASSTPGGDTEAFF.

The V gene is TRBV9, the J gene TRBJ2-1; TRBD2 matches 7 bases. This CDR3 is built from 14 residues. The germline gives CDR1 SGDLS, CDR2 YYNGEE. The V segment lost 3 bases and the J segment 6 bases; nucleotides outside the gene matches: 6. CDR3 amino acids: CASSAWDYPNEQFF. In DNA form, the CDR3 reads TGTGCCAGCAGCGCTTGGGACTACCCCAATGAGCAGTTCTTC.

This chain joins TRBV7-9 and TRBJ2-7; no definite D call. V lost 5 bases and J 4 bases, leaving 18 bases between the germline ends. The CDR3 is 15 amino acids. Germline CDR1 SEHNR, CDR2 FQNEAQ (reference sequence). CDR3 protein: CASSPRGGFEYEQYF. CDR3 in DNA: TGTGCCAGCAGCCCCCGAGGCGGATTTGAGTACGAGCAGTACTTC.

The rearrangement joins TRBV5-4 to TRBJ2-2; 7 bases fit TRBD2. There are 16 residues in the CDR3. Germline V gene data show CDR1 as SGHNT and CDR2 as YYREEE (reference sequence). Trimming at V came to 1 base and at J to 2 bases, leaving 5 bases not matched to a gene. The CDR3 DNA sequence: TGTGCCAGCAGCTTGTGGGGCGGGAGTAACACCGGGGAGCTGTTTTTT. Amino acid sequence: CASSLWGGSNTGELFF.

The chain joins TRBV13 to TRBJ1-2; 7 bases are a match to TRBD1. This CDR3 has 17 amino acids. The trim removed 2 bases at V and 4 bases at J, leaving 13 bases unmatched. Per germline, CDR1 PRHDT and CDR2 FYEKMQ (reference sequence). As DNA, the CDR3 is TGTGCCAGCAGCTTATTGCGTTCGGGACAGCAGACCTATGGCTACACCTTC. This gives the protein CASSLLRSGQQTYGYTF.

The count of this clone is one. The rearrangement links TRBV7-2 to TRBJ2-5; 9 bases are a match to TRBD1. J gave up 5 bases and V 4 bases, and 5 bases lay outside the gene matches. Germline assignment: CDR1 SGHTA and CDR2 FQGNSA. This CDR3 is built from 14 residues. The CDR3 region is CASSSQGASETQYF. The CDR3 DNA is TGTGCCAGCAGCTCACAGGGGGCGAGTGAGACCCAGTACTTC.

V gene TRBV24-1 combines with J gene TRBJ2-1, with 11 nucleotides matching TRBD2. From germline, CDR1 is KGHDR and CDR2 SFDVKD. V was clipped by 10 bases and J by 0 bases; unmatched bases: 10. The length of the CDR3 is 17 residues. The DNA of the CDR3 is TGTGCCACGGCCGGGACTAGCGGCAAAAGCTCCTACAATGAGCAGTTCTTC. Protein: CATAGTSGKSSYNEQFF.

This clone was counted only a few times. V usage is TRBV10-3 and J usage is TRBJ1-5; TRBD1 aligns across 8 bases. Trimming cost V 7 bases and J 6 bases; bases outside gene matches: 14. Germline-derived CDR1 and CDR2 are ENHRY and SYGVKD. The CDR3 has 16 amino acids. CDR3 protein: CAIKDREGGEGQPQHF. CDR3 in DNA: TGTGCCATCAAGGACAGGGAGGGCGGTGAAGGTCAGCCCCAGCATTTT.

The CDR3 spells CASTRGDYENIQYF. The CDR3 DNA follows: TGTGCCAGTACCCGAGGGGACTATGAAAACATTCAGTACTTC. This chain connects TRBV19 to TRBJ2-4, with 7 bases fitting TRBD2. There are 14 residues in the CDR3. CDR1 and CDR2 (germline): LNHDA, SQIVND (reference sequence). V dropped 7 bases and J dropped 5; count of bases not matched to a gene: 8.